This T cell receptor (beta chain) was sequenced during a study of CD8 T cells in ankylosing spondylitis. This CDR3 has 14 residues. Germline CDR1 is SQVTM and CDR2 is ANQGSEA. Unmatched junction bases numbered 8, after V lost 4 bases and J lost 5 bases. Overall study results and limits: Ankylosing spondylitis blood appeared to be characterized by a TCR beta motif of eight highly homologous variants. Reportedly, disease-linked clones are significantly enriched in ankylosing spondylitis patients' matched synovial fluid. Disease-linked clones proved CD8+ and comparatively uncommon in peripheral blood.

TCRdb analysed the 5' RACE reads with MiXCR anew, one entry per CDR3 protein. The table includes around 220,000 distinct CDR3 sequences, 18% detected once. This clonotype was counted only a few times. Its antigen is undetermined. The receptor was isolated from a male donor with ankylosing spondylitis. This chain joins TRBV29-1 and TRBJ2-5; 9 bases line up with TRBD2. The sequenced sample consisted of blood, either unsorted or a sorted T cell fraction (not recorded which). The CDR3 nucleotides read TGCAGCGTTGTGAGGCTAGCGGGATTTGAGACCCAGTACTTC. It encodes CSVVRLAGFETQYF.